Listed here are 16 T cell receptor beta chains from one sample, sequenced in a study of blood T cell repertoires in COVID-19. Generated by immunoSEQ multiplex PCR, the TCRdb table keeps only in-frame clones and is missing some. The sample holds approximately 54,000 clones; 90% to 95% are singletons and the top ten take 3.5% to 5%. Sequencing used peripheral blood. The receptors shown here come from a man aged 50-60 years with acute or convalescent COVID-19.

The chain is built from TRBV2 and TRBJ2-7; D perhaps matches TRBD2 (5 bases). The V end lost 1 base, the J end lost 7 bases, and 20 bases lay between the germline ends. CDR3 length: 16 amino acids. The germline CDR1 and CDR2 sequences are SNHLY and FYNNEI. The CDR3 DNA follows: TGTGCCAGCAGTGAAGAAGCTGGGAGATTGGTATGGGAGCAGTACTTC. Amino acid sequence: CASSEEAGRLVWEQYF. The full variable domain, rest sourced from reference TRBV2 and TRBJ2-7, is EPEVTQTPSHQVTQMGQEVILRCVPISNHLYFYWYRQILGQKVEFLVSFYNNEISEKSEIFDDQFSVERPDGSNFTLKIRSTKLEDSAMYFCASSEEAGRLVWEQYFGPGTRLTVT.

This chain connects TRBV27 to TRBJ2-1; weak D call: TRBD1 (7 bases). Germline V lookup: CDR1 MNHEY, CDR2 SMNVEV (reference sequence). CDR3 length: 14 amino acids. V dropped 6 bases and J dropped 11 bases, with 20 bases sitting between them. CDR3 region: CASRPGGSGKKQFF. The CDR3 DNA sequence: TGTGCCAGCAGGCCAGGGGGGTCTGGGAAAAAGCAGTTCTTC.

The rearrangement joins TRBV5-6 to TRBJ1-2, with D possibly TRBD1 on 6 matching bases. CDR1 is SGHDT, CDR2 YYEEEE, per germline. The CDR3 covers 14 residues. Trimming took off 3 bases at V and 0 bases at J, with 9 bases between the two ends. The CDR3 loop reads CASSSTGANYGYTF. The CDR3 region has the DNA TGTGCCAGCAGCTCGACAGGTGCTAACTATGGCTACACCTTC.

The V call is TRBV19, the J call TRBJ2-1; 10 bases fit TRBD2. The germline V gene has CDR1 LNHDA and CDR2 SQIVND (reference sequence). J gave up 8 bases and V 5 bases, and 6 bases lay outside the gene matches. The CDR3 runs 14 residues. The chain's CDR3 is CASSLLAGDHEQFF. The CDR3 DNA is TGTGCCAGTAGTCTGCTAGCGGGAGACCATGAGCAGTTCTTC.

The chain is built from TRBV24-1 and TRBJ2-7, with 8 positions matching TRBD1. There are 14 residues in the CDR3. V lost 4 bases to trimming and J lost 3 bases; unmatched junction nucleotides: 4. CDR1 is KGHDR and CDR2 is SFDVKD in the germline V gene. The CDR3 nucleotides read TGTGCCACCAGTGAGAAAGGACAGGGCTACGAGCAGTACTTC. It is translated as CATSEKGQGYEQYF.

The chain recombines TRBV23-1 with TRBJ2-3; 11 bases agree with TRBD2. TRBV23-1 is identified as an open reading frame with a role that is uncertain. The V segment lost 3 bases and the J segment 3 bases; nucleotides outside the gene matches: 8. This CDR3 contains 17 residues. CDR3 in DNA: TGCGCCAGCAGTCAGAGGGCTAGCGGGAGGCAGACAGATACGCAGTATTTT. Residues: CASSQRASGRQTDTQYF.

V and J are TRBV29-1 and TRBJ2-1; weak D call: TRBD1 (5 bases). V shed 4 bases and J shed 1 base, with 14 bases lying between them. Germline CDR1 reads SQVTM; CDR2 reads ANQGSEA. The CDR3 has 15 amino acids. The CDR3 DNA is TGCAGCGTTGTTGACGGCAAGGGGTCCTACAATGAGCAGTTCTTC. Protein: CSVVDGKGSYNEQFF.

The V and J genes are TRBV7-8 and TRBJ2-5; 9 nucleotides align to TRBD1. With 5 bases clipped from V and 5 bases from J, the junction kept 9 bases outside the gene matches. The CDR3 covers 15 residues. Germline V CDR1 and CDR2: SGHVS, FQNEAQ. CDR3 coding DNA: TGTGCCAGCAGCGGCGGGACAGGGCCCTTCGAGACCCAGTACTTC. Its translation is CASSGGTGPFETQYF.

In nucleotides, the CDR3 is TGTGCCAGCAGGGGAGTCCCAGGGGGGTACTATGGCTACACCTTC. It yields the protein CASRGVPGGYYGYTF. The chain combines TRBV6-5 with TRBJ1-2; 7 bases align to TRBD1. J lost 3 bases, V lost 6 bases, and 10 bases had no gene match. This CDR3 is built from 15 residues. CDR1 MNHEY and CDR2 SVGAGI come from the germline V gene.

The chain has TRBV6-5 and TRBJ2-7, with a weak D call TRBD1 (6 bases). Germline lookup yields CDR1 MNHEY and CDR2 SVGAGI. Trimming left V 6 bases short and J 0 bases short, with 15 bases between. The length of the CDR3 is 15 residues. CDR3 residues: CASSRTAFSSYEQYF. CDR3 nucleotide sequence: TGTGCCAGCAGCAGGACAGCCTTTTCCTCCTACGAGCAGTACTTC.

The gene calls are TRBV25-1 and TRBJ1-1, with D hard to call. The V end was cut by 5 bases, the J end by 0 bases, with 10 bases between. Germline CDR1 MGHDK, CDR2 SYGVNS. The CDR3 runs 14 residues. CDR3 protein: CASSREAMNTEAFF. The CDR3 DNA reads as TGTGCCAGCAGTCGAGAGGCCATGAACACTGAAGCTTTCTTT. Full variable domain (missing parts from reference TRBV25-1 and TRBJ1-1): EADIYQTPRYLVIGTGKKITLECSQTMGHDKMYWYQQDPGMELHLIHYSYGVNSTEKGDLSSESTVSRIRTEHFPLTLESARPSHTSQYLCASSREAMNTEAFFGQGTRLTVV.

The V gene is TRBV18, the J gene TRBJ2-3; TRBD2 matches at 8 bases. After removal of 2 bases from V and 1 base from J, the junction contained 2 bases not matched to a gene. Germline CDR1 is KGHSH and CDR2 is LQKENI. The CDR3 sequence is 15 residues long. DNA for the CDR3: TGTGCCAGCTCACCAGCGGGAGGAGGCACAGATACGCAGTATTTT. It is translated as CASSPAGGGTDTQYF.

About this clone: One junction end disagrees with the germline gene, perhaps due to a read error. The V and J genes are TRBV11-2 and TRBJ2-7, with 11 bases matching TRBD2. CDR1 is SGHAT and CDR2 is FQNNGV in the germline V gene. The CDR3 is made up of 15 amino acids. The chain's CDR3 is CASTQTSGSSYEQYF. The DNA of the CDR3 is TGTGCCAGCACCCAAACTAGCGGGAGCTCCTACGAGCAGTACTTT. The whole variable domain, remainder taken from reference TRBV11-2 and TRBJ2-7, is EAGVAQSPRYKIIEKRQSVAFWCNPISGHATLYWYQQILGQGPKLLIQFQNNGVVDDSQLPKDRFSAERLKGVDSTLKIQPAKLEDSAVYLCASTQTSGSSYEQYFGPGTRLTVT.

This chain connects TRBV10-2 to TRBJ2-1; TRBD2 agrees at 13 bases. Germline CDR1 is WSHSY and CDR2 is SAAADI. This CDR3 spans 17 amino acids. Germline trimming cut 0 bases from V and 12 bases from J; bases unmatched to any gene: 11. CDR3 loop: CASSESKLGTSGDRQFF. CDR3 DNA sequence: TGCGCCAGCAGTGAGTCGAAATTAGGGACTAGCGGGGACAGGCAGTTCTTC.

The V call is TRBV19, the J call TRBJ2-7; 8 positions agree with TRBD2. The trim removed 4 bases at V and 4 bases at J, leaving 3 bases unmatched. Germline V gene data show CDR1 as LNHDA and CDR2 as SQIVND (reference sequence). The CDR3 is 13 amino acids. In DNA form, the CDR3 reads TGTGCCAGTAGTACGGGAGGGCCTTACGAGCAGTACTTC. Amino acid sequence: CASSTGGPYEQYF.

The CDR3 DNA sequence: TGTGCCATCACCGGGACTAGCGGGAGTACTGGGGAGCTGTTTTTT. Protein product: CAITGTSGSTGELFF. This chain connects TRBV10-3 to TRBJ2-2; 14 bases map to TRBD2. This CDR3 has 15 residues. Germline V gene data show CDR1 as ENHRY and CDR2 as SYGVKD. The ends lost 7 bases at V and 8 bases at J; junction bases unmatched: 6.